The T cell receptor (beta chain) described here comes from a study of cytomegalovirus exposure and HLA in healthy donors. The study ran its PCR with 60 Vbeta and 13 Jbeta primers. The method was immunoSEQ multiplex PCR; TCRdb's version includes in-frame clones alone and lacks a portion of them. Counted here are approximately 110,000 clones, roughly 79% occurring once; the ten biggest clones make up around 1.2%. Germline V gene lookup returns CDR1 LGHNT and CDR2 FRNRAP. This CDR3 contains 13 residues. Trimming cost V 3 bases and J 7 bases; bases outside gene matches: 0. Material for sequencing was PBMCs. This TCR was recovered from a man in his forties in good health and CMV-seronegative. The chain carries TRBV12-5 and TRBJ2-1, with 10 bases identical to TRBD2. The CDR3 DNA sequence: TGTGCTAGTGGTTTTAGCGGGAGGAATGAGCAGTTCTTC. Translating gives CASGFSGRNEQFF.